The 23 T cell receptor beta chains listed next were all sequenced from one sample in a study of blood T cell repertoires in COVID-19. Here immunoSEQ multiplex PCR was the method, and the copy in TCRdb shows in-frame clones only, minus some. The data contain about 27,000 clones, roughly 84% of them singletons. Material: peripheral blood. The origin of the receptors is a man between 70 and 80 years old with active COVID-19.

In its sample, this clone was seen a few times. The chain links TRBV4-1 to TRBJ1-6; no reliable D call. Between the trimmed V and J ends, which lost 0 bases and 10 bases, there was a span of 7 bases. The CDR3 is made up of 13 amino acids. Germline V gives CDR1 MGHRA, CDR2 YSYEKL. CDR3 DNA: TGCGCCAGCAGCCAAGATTTGGAGTCACCCCTCCACTTT. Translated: CASSQDLESPLHF.

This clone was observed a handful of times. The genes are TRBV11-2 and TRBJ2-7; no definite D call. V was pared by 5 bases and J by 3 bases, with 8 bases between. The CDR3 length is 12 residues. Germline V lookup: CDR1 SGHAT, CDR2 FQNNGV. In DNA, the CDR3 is TGTGCCAGCAGCCCGACACTCTACGAGCAGTACTTC. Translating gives CASSPTLYEQYF.

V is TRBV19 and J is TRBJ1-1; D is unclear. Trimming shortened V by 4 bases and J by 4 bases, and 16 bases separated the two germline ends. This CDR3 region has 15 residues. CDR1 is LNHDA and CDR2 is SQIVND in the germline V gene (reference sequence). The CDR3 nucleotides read TGTGCCAGTAGTACTGGACGGGAGTGGAGCACTGAAGCTTTCTTT. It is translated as CASSTGREWSTEAFF.

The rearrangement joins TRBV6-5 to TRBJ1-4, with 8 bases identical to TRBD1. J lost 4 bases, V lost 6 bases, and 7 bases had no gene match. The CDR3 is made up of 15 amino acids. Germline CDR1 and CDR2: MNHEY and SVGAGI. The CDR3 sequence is CASSSATGVNEKLFF. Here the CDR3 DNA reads TGTGCCAGCAGCTCCGCGACAGGGGTTAATGAAAAACTGTTTTTT.

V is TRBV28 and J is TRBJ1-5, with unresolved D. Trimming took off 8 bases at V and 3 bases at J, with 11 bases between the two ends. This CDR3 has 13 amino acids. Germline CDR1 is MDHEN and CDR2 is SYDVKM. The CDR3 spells CASGSHPNQPQHF. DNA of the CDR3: TGTGCCAGCGGGAGCCATCCCAATCAGCCCCAGCATTTT.

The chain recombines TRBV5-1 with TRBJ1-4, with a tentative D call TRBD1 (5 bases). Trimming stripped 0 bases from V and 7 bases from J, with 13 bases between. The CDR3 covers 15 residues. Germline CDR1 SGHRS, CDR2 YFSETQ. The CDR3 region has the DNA TGCGCCAGCAGCTTGGGGTCTGGGGGGACTGAAAAACTGTTTTTT. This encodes CASSLGSGGTEKLFF.

The CDR3 DNA reads TGCGCCAGCAGCTGGCCGACAGGGGGCACAGATACGCAGTATTTT. It yields the protein CASSWPTGGTDTQYF. The genes are TRBV5-1 and TRBJ2-3, with 8 nucleotides matching TRBD1. J lost 1 base, V lost 3 bases, and 4 bases had no gene match. The CDR3 extends over 15 amino acids. The germline V gene has CDR1 SGHRS and CDR2 YFSETQ.

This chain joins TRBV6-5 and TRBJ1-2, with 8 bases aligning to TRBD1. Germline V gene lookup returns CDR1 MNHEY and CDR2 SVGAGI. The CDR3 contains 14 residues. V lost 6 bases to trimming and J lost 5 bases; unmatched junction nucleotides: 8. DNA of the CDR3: TGTGCCAGCAGCACAGGGGGGGCCTGGTATGGCTACACCTTC. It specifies CASSTGGAWYGYTF.

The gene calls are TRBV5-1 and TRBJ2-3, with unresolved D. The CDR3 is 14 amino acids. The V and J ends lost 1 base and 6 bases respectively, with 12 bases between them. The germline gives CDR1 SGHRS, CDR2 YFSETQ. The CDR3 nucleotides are TGCGCCAGCAGCTTGAACGCGTTCCCCGATACGCAGTATTTT. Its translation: CASSLNAFPDTQYF.

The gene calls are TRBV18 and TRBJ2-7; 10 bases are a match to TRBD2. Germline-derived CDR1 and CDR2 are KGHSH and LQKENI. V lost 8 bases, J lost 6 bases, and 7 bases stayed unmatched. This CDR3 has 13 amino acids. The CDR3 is CASGALAGGEQYF. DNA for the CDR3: TGTGCCAGCGGGGCCTTAGCGGGAGGCGAGCAGTACTTC.

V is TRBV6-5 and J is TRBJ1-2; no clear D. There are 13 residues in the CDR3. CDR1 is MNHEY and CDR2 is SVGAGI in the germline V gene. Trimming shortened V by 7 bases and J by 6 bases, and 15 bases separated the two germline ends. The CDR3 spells CASTQRRANGYTF. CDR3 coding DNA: TGTGCCAGCACCCAACGGAGAGCTAATGGCTACACCTTC.

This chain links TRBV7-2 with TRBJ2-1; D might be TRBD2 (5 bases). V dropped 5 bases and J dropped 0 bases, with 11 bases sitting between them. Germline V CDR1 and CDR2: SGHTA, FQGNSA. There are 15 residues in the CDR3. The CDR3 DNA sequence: TGTGCCAGCAGCCAAGGGAGTATCTCCTACAATGAGCAGTTCTTC. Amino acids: CASSQGSISYNEQFF. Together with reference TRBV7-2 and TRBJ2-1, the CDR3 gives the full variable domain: GAGVSQSPSNKVTEKGKDVELRCDPISGHTALYWYRQSLGQGLEFLIYFQGNSAPDKSGLPSDRFSAERTGGSVSTLTIQRTQQEDSAVYLCASSQGSISYNEQFFGPGTRLTVL.

Here the CDR3 reads CASSLDASGVETQYF. For the CDR3, the DNA is TGTGCCAGCAGCTTAGATGCTAGCGGGGTTGAGACCCAGTACTTC. This chain links TRBV11-2 with TRBJ2-5, with 9 bases identical to TRBD2. V trimming: 0 bases; J trimming: 5 bases; junction bases outside the gene matches: 4. The length of the CDR3 is 15 residues. The germline gives CDR1 SGHAT, CDR2 FQNNGV.

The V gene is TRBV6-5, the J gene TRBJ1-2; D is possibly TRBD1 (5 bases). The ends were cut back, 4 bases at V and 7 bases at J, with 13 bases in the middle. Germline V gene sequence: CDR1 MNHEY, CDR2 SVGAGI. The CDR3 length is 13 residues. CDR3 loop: CASSSPQDAGYTF. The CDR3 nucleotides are TGTGCCAGCAGTTCTCCACAGGACGCTGGCTACACCTTC.

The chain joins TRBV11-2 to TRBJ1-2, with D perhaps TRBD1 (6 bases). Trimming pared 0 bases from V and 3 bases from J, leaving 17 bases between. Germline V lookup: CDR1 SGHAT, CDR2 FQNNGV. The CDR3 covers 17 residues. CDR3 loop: CASSLDQVARGHYGYTF. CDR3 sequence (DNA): TGTGCCAGCAGCTTAGATCAGGTAGCCAGGGGACACTATGGCTACACCTTC.

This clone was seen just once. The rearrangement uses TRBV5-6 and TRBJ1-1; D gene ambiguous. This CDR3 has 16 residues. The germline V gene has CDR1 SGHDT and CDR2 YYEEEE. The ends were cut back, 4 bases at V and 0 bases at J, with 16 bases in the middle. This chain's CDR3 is CASSRESYPLNTEAFF. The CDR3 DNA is TGTGCCAGCAGCCGTGAGTCTTATCCCCTGAACACTGAAGCTTTCTTT.

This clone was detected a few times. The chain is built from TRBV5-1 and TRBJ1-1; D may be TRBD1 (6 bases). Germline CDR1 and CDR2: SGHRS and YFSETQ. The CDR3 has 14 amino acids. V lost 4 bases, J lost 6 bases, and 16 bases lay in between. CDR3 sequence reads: CASSHGFEGAEAFF. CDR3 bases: TGCGCCAGCAGCCACGGGTTCGAGGGGGCTGAAGCTTTCTTT. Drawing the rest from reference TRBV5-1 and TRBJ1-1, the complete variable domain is KAGVTQTPRYLIKTRGQQVTLSCSPISGHRSVSWYQQTPGQGLQFLFEYFSETQRNKGNFPGRFSGRQFSNSRSEMNVSTLELGDSALYLCASSHGFEGAEAFFGQGTRLTVV.

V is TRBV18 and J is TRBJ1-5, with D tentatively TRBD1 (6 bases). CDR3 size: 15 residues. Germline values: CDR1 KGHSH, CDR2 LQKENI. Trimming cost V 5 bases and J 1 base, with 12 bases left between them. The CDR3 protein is CASSNIGGSNQPQHF. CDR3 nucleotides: TGTGCCAGCTCAAATATAGGGGGAAGCAATCAGCCCCAGCATTTT. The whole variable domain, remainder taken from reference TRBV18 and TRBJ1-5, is NAGVMQNPRHLVRRRGQEARLRCSPMKGHSHVYWYRQLPEEGLKFMVYLQKENIIDESGMPKERFSAEFPKEGPSILRIQQVVRGDSAAYFCASSNIGGSNQPQHFGDGTRLSIL.

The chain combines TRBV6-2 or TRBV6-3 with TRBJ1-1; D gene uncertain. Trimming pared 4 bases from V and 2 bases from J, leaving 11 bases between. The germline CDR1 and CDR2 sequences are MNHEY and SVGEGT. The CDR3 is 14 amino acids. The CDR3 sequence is CASSSHRSNTEAFF. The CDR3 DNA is TGTGCCAGCAGTTCCCACCGGTCAAACACTGAAGCTTTCTTT.

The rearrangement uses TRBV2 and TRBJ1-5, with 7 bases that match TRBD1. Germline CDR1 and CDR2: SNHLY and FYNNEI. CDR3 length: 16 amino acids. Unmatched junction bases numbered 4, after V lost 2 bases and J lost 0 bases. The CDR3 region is CASSEMGQYSNQPQHF. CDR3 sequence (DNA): TGTGCCAGCAGTGAAATGGGACAGTATAGCAATCAGCCCCAGCATTTT. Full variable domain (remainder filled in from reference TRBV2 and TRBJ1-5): EPEVTQTPSHQVTQMGQEVILRCVPISNHLYFYWYRQILGQKVEFLVSFYNNEISEKSEIFDDQFSVERPDGSNFTLKIRSTKLEDSAMYFCASSEMGQYSNQPQHFGDGTRLSIL.

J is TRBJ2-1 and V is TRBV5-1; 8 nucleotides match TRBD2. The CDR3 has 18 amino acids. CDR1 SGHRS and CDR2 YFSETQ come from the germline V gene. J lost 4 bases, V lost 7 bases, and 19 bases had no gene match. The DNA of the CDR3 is TGCGCCAGCGGGCGGGAGGAGCGCGAGGGGGACGATTACAATGAGCAGTTCTTC. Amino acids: CASGREEREGDDYNEQFF.

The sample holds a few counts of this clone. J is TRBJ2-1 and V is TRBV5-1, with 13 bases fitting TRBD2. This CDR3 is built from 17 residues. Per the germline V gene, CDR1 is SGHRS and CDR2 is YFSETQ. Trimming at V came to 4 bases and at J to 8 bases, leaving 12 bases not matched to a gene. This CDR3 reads CASSVQLAGGYPHEQFF. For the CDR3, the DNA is TGCGCCAGCAGCGTTCAACTAGCGGGGGGGTATCCCCATGAGCAGTTCTTC.

This chain's CDR3 is CATSGQTRWDTQYF. The CDR3 region has the DNA TGTGCCACCAGCGGCCAGACTAGGTGGGATACGCAGTATTTT. The rearrangement uses TRBV15 and TRBJ2-3; D may be TRBD2 (6 bases). The CDR3 is 14 amino acids. Trimming removed 5 bases from V and 6 bases from J, with 15 bases in between. The germline V gene has CDR1 LNHNV and CDR2 YYDKDF (reference sequence).